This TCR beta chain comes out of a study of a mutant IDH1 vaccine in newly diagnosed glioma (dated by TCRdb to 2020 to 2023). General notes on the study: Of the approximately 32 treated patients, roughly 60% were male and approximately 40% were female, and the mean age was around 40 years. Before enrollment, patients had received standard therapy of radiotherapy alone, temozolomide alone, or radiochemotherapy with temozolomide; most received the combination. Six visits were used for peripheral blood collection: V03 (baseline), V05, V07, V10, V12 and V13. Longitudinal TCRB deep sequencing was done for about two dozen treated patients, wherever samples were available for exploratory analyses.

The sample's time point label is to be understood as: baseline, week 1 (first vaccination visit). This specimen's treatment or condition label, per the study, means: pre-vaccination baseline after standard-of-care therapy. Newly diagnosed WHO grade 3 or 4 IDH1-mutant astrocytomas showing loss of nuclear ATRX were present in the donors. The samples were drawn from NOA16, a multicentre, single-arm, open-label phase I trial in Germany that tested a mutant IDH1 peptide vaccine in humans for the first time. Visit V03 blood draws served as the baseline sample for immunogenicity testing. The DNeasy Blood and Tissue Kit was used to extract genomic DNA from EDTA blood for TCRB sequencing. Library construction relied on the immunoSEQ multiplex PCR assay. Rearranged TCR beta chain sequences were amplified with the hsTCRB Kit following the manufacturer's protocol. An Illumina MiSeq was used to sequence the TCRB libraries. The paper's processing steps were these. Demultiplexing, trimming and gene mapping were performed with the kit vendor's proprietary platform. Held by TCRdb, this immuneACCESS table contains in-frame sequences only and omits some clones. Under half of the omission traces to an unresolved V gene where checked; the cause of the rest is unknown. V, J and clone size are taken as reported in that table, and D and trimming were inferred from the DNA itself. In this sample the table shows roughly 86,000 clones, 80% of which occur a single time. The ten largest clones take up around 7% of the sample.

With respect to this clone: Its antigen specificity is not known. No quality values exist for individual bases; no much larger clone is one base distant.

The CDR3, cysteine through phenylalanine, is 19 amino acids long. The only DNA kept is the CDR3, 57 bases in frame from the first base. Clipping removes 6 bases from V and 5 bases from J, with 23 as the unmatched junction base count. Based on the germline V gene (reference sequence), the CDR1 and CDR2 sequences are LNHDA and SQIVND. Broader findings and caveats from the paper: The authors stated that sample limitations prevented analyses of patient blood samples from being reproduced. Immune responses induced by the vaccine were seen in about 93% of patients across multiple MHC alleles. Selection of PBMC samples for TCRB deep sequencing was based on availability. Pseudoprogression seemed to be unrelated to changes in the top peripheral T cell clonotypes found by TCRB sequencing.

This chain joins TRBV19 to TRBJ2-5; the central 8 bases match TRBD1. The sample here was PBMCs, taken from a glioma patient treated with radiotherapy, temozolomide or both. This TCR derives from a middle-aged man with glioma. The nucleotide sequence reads TGTGCCAGTAGCCCGACGGGATTCAGACAGGGGTTCACGACGGAGACCCAGTACTTC. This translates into CASSPTGFRQGFTTETQYF. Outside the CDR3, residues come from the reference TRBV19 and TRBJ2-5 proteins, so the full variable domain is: DGGITQSPKYLFRKEGQNVTLSCEQNLNHDAMYWYRQDPGQGLRLIYYSQIVNDFQKGDIAEGYSVSREKKESFPLTVTSAQKNPTAFYLCASSPTGFRQGFTTETQYFGPGTRLLVL.